A single sample gave rise to the 19 T cell receptor beta chains below, sequenced in a study of Ad26.COV2.S vaccination and SARS-CoV-2 variants. Profiling relied on immunoSEQ multiplex PCR, and the TCRdb table lists in-frame clones only, not all of them. The sample lists 300,000 to 400,000 clones; about 88% were seen once. As for treatment: around 19 received Ad26.COV2.S at low or high dose, single or two shots; 5 received placebo; per-sample allocation not given. The samples were gathered on day 63 after the first injection of vaccine or placebo. The sample consisted of peripheral blood, taken in a trial of Ad26.COV2.S vaccine versus placebo. These receptors were collected from a person between 18 and 65 years old who received the Ad26.COV2.S COVID-19 vaccine or a placebo.

The chain carries TRBV29-1 and TRBJ2-1, with 12 nucleotides matching TRBD2. The CDR3 extends over 15 amino acids. After removal of 6 bases from V and 9 bases from J, the junction contained 12 bases not matched to a gene. CDR1 SQVTM and CDR2 ANQGSEA come from the germline V gene. DNA for the CDR3: TGCAGCGTCCGACTAGCGGGAGTGAGTATGGGTGAGCAGTTCTTC. It yields the protein CSVRLAGVSMGEQFF.

The chain recombines TRBV4-3 with TRBJ2-5, with 10 nucleotides matching TRBD1. This CDR3 spans 16 amino acids. The V gene end was trimmed by 0 bases and the J gene end by 5 bases; junction bases not matched to a gene: 6. Germline CDR1 and CDR2: LGHNA and YSLEER. This CDR3 is CASSQDGQGGWETQYF. The CDR3 nucleotides read TGCGCCAGCAGCCAAGACGGACAGGGGGGATGGGAGACCCAGTACTTC.

The V call is TRBV12-2, the J call TRBJ2-1; the table's TRBD2 call for D was not verified on the DNA. TRBV12-2 constitutes a pseudogene. The CDR3 runs to 17 residues. The CDR3 DNA sequence: TGTGCAAGTCGTACCACCGGGACTAGCGGGACCTACAATGAGCAGTTCTTC. Translation gives CASRTTGTSGTYNEQFF.

This chain links TRBV4-1 with TRBJ1-5, with 7 bases that match TRBD1. CDR1 and CDR2 (germline): MGHRA, YSYEKL. J gave up 0 bases and V 0 bases, and 5 bases lay outside the gene matches. This CDR3 has 17 residues. CDR3 loop: CASSQDRGRDSNQPQHF. CDR3 DNA: TGCGCCAGCAGCCAAGATAGGGGGCGGGATAGCAATCAGCCCCAGCATTTT.

The chain combines TRBV7-8 with TRBJ2-5, with D possibly being TRBD1 (6 bases). V lost 2 bases and J lost 4, with 14 bases in between. The V gene's germline CDR1 is SGHVS and CDR2 FQNEAQ. CDR3 length: 15 residues. The CDR3 nucleotides are TGTGCCAGCAGCTTAAATTCTGGGGGCGGAGAGACCCAGTACTTC. Protein sequence: CASSLNSGGGETQYF.

This clone appeared a few times. V gene TRBV14 combines with J gene TRBJ1-6, with D uncertain. V was pared by 0 bases and J by 9 bases, with 6 bases between. The length of the CDR3 is 13 residues. Germline assignment: CDR1 SGHDN and CDR2 FVKESK. The CDR3 loop reads CASSQERSSPLHF. The DNA for the CDR3 is TGTGCCAGCAGCCAAGAACGCAGTTCACCCCTCCACTTT. Combining the CDR3 with reference TRBV14 and TRBJ1-6 gives the whole variable domain EAGVTQFPSHSVIEKGQTVTLRCDPISGHDNLYWYRRVMGKEIKFLLHFVKESKQDESGMPNNRFLAERTGGTYSTLKVQPAELEDSGVYFCASSQERSSPLHFGNGTRLTVT.

This clone was counted only a few times. The chain has TRBV25-1 and TRBJ1-1, with D unclear. Trimming left V 4 bases short and J 8 bases short, with 20 bases between. This CDR3 has 15 amino acids. Germline-derived CDR1 and CDR2 are MGHDK and SYGVNS. The chain's CDR3 is CASSAGRTYGSEAFF. Written as DNA, the CDR3 is TGTGCCAGCAGTGCCGGACGGACCTACGGATCGGAAGCTTTCTTT.

For the CDR3, the DNA is TGTGCCAGCAGTCAGACCTTGGACAGGGTCCCCTACGAGCAGTACTTC. Translated, it gives CASSQTLDRVPYEQYF. The chain joins TRBV6-7 to TRBJ2-7, with TRBD1 matching over 8 bases. TRBV6-7 is an ORF, and what it does is uncertain. Trimming removed 5 bases from V and 2 bases from J; junction bases left unmatched: 11. The CDR3 extends over 16 amino acids.

The chain is built from TRBV7-3 and TRBJ2-1, with TRBD2 matching over 11 bases. CDR1 and CDR2 (germline): SGHTA, FQGTGA. V lost 3 bases, J lost 6 bases, and 7 bases stayed unmatched. The length of the CDR3 is 16 residues. CDR3 coding DNA: TGTGCCAGCAGCTTTGGACTAGCGGGTGGAGGCAATGAGCAGTTCTTC. This translates into CASSFGLAGGGNEQFF.

This chain connects TRBV6-4 to TRBJ2-1; no clear D. Germline values: CDR1 MRHNA, CDR2 SNTAGT. This CDR3 has 16 amino acids. Trimming took 2 bases from V and 3 from J, leaving 14 bases between them. The CDR3 is CASSDRPEDIYNEQFF. The DNA of the CDR3 is TGTGCCAGCAGTGACCGGCCTGAGGATATCTACAATGAGCAGTTCTTC.

This chain uses TRBV30 with TRBJ2-5; 7 nucleotides align to TRBD1. The J segment lost 4 bases and the V segment lost 1 base, leaving 9 bases of the junction unmatched. Germline V gives CDR1 GTSNPN, CDR2 SVGIG (reference sequence). This CDR3 is 15 amino acids long. The CDR3 nucleotides read TGTGCCTGGAGTGGACAGGGCTGGGTAGGAGAGACCCAGTACTTC. Amino acids: CAWSGQGWVGETQYF.

V and J are TRBV7-3 and TRBJ2-7, with 14 bases lining up with TRBD2. The CDR3 spans 17 residues. V shed 2 bases and J 5 bases; nucleotides not matched to a gene: 8. The V gene's germline CDR1 is SGHTA and CDR2 FQGTGA. CDR3 sequence reads: CASSLGFGTSGSDEQYF. The CDR3 bases are TGTGCCAGCAGCTTAGGTTTCGGGACTAGCGGGAGCGACGAGCAGTACTTC.

V usage is TRBV19 and J usage is TRBJ2-2; a possible D gene is TRBD2 (5 bases). CDR1 is LNHDA, CDR2 SQIVND, per germline (reference sequence). The ends were cut back, 2 bases at V and 0 bases at J, with 19 bases in the middle. CDR3 length equals 19 residues. The CDR3 coding sequence is TGTGCCAGTAGTATAAGGCGCCGCCAGGTGGACTCGAACACCGGGGAGCTGTTTTTT. Translated: CASSIRRRQVDSNTGELFF.

The chain is built from TRBV7-2 and TRBJ2-5; TRBD2 matches 7 bases. The V gene end was trimmed by 5 bases and the J gene end by 4 bases; junction bases not matched to a gene: 13. Germline V gives CDR1 SGHTA, CDR2 FQGNSA. The CDR3 loop spans 16 amino acids. The CDR3 DNA sequence: TGTGCCAGCAGCGGCCGTTGGGGGGGACGGCGAGAGACCCAGTACTTC. The encoded protein is CASSGRWGGRRETQYF.

This clone was counted a single time. V and J are TRBV5-5 and TRBJ1-2; 8 bases match TRBD1. This CDR3 contains 17 residues. Germline CDR1 and CDR2: SGHKS and YYEKEE (reference sequence). Trimming cost V 3 bases and J 4 bases; bases outside gene matches: 14. CDR3 residues: CASSSWTGNIPPYGYTF. The CDR3 region has the DNA TGTGCCAGCAGCTCCTGGACAGGGAATATACCTCCCTATGGCTACACCTTC.

This clone was detected only a few times. The chain employs TRBV6-5 and TRBJ2-3; D gene unclear. This CDR3 has 15 residues. Trimming left V 2 bases short and J 0 bases short, with 9 bases between. Germline CDR1 reads MNHEY; CDR2 reads SVGAGI. The CDR3: CASSYAADSTDTQYF. The CDR3 coding sequence is TGTGCCAGCAGTTACGCGGCGGACAGCACAGATACGCAGTATTTT.

The rearrangement joins TRBV29-1 to TRBJ2-1; a possible D gene is TRBD1 (5 bases). Germline lookup yields CDR1 SQVTM and CDR2 ANQGSEA. V was pared by 0 bases and J by 5 bases, with 14 bases between. The CDR3 has 15 amino acids. The CDR3 DNA sequence: TGCAGCGTTGAAGATACTGTATGGGGCAACAATGAGCAGTTCTTC. It yields the protein CSVEDTVWGNNEQFF.

Written as DNA, the CDR3 is TGTGCCAGTAGTACAGGGGGACTGGCCTACGAGCAGTACTTC. Protein: CASSTGGLAYEQYF. The chain couples TRBV19 to TRBJ2-7; TRBD1 is a possible D gene (7 bases). The V end lost 4 bases, the J end lost 2 bases, and 12 bases lay between the germline ends. From germline, CDR1 is LNHDA and CDR2 SQIVND (reference sequence). The length of the CDR3 is 14 residues.

The gene calls are TRBV27 and TRBJ2-1; TRBD1 agrees at 7 bases. Losses at the gene ends were 5 bases for V and 7 bases for J; bases not matched to a gene: 8. The CDR3 contains 14 residues. The germline gives CDR1 MNHEY, CDR2 SMNVEV (reference sequence). As DNA, the CDR3 is TGTGCCAGCAGTCTACAGGGGAATTTGAATGAGCAGTTCTTC. Encoded protein: CASSLQGNLNEQFF.